The rows below give T cell receptor beta chains drawn from one sample of a study of blood T cell repertoires in COVID-19. Libraries were prepared by immunoSEQ multiplex PCR; TCRdb keeps only in-frame clonotypes and omits some of them. This sample has 18,000 or so clones, with over 75% found just once. What was sequenced was peripheral blood. The receptor source for this set is a man in his forties with active COVID-19. Both conserved end residues are part of each CDR3. D genes are given only for firm matches. The size field is filled for only some rows; it gives once, few, many or a size class.

size	D	V	J	CDR3	DNA
.	TRBD2	TRBV5-4	TRBJ2-7	CASSAARGGGDEQYF	TGTGCCAGCAGCGCTGCTCGTGGGGGGGGAGACGAGCAGTACTTC
.	TRBD1	TRBV10-2	TRBJ2-7	CASSRTDRVEGPGTYEQYF	TGCGCCAGCAGTCGAACCGACAGGGTCGAAGGACCTGGAACCTACGAGCAGTACTTC
.	.	TRBV7-9	TRBJ2-1	CASSKPGTTYNEQFF	TGTGCCAGCAGCAAACCCGGGACAACATACAATGAGCAGTTCTTC
once	TRBD1	TRBV15	TRBJ1-5	CATSPGGRGFGQPQHF	TGTGCCACCAGCCCCGGGGGCAGGGGGTTTGGTCAGCCCCAGCATTTT
.	TRBD2	TRBV9	TRBJ2-1	CASSVGGSANNEQFF	TGTGCCAGCAGCGTAGGCGGGAGTGCCAACAATGAGCAGTTCTTC
.	.	TRBV7-2	TRBJ1-6	CASKLLGGVDSPLHF	TGTGCCAGCAAACTTCTTGGCGGGGTCGATTCACCCCTCCACTTT
.	TRBD2	TRBV7-2	TRBJ2-5	CASSFQRESQETQYF	TGTGCCAGCAGCTTCCAGCGGGAGAGTCAAGAGACCCAGTACTTC
once	.	TRBV27	TRBJ2-1	CASSEFDEQFF	TGTGCCAGCAGTGAGTTCGATGAGCAGTTCTTC
.	TRBD2	TRBV5-1	TRBJ2-1	CASSSSGFVYSEQFF	TGCGCCAGCTCATCTAGCGGGTTTGTATATAGTGAGCAGTTCTTC
.	.	TRBV7-9	TRBJ1-3	CASSFLTGAGNTIYF	TGTGCCAGCAGCTTCCTGACGGGAGCTGGAAACACCATATATTTT
.	TRBD2	TRBV27	TRBJ2-1	CASSLVGLAGGPEDEQFF	TGTGCCAGCAGTCTAGTCGGACTAGCGGGAGGGCCAGAAGATGAGCAGTTCTTC